The 20 T cell receptor beta chains presented below share a single source sample, sequenced in a study of molecular identifiers for immune sequencing clone quantification. Using its own MiXCR run on the PCR reads, TCRdb lists one record per CDR3 protein. Among 50,000 or so distinct CDR3 sequences, roughly a quarter were seen once, and the ten largest hold around 1.8%. The sequencing sample was made of naive CD8+ T cells from blood, with Jurkat cell RNA spiked in. The sample's subset: FACS-sorted CD8+CD4-CCR7+CD45RA+ naive T cells. These receptors were taken from a human donor in good health. Some libraries in this study had Jurkat cell RNA spiked in.

This clonotype has ten or more counts. The chain is built from TRBV11-2 and TRBJ2-1; no clear D. Germline V gives CDR1 SGHAT, CDR2 FQNNGV. This CDR3 comprises 13 residues. V dropped 1 base and J dropped 6 bases, with 7 bases sitting between them. The CDR3 sequence is CASSLVDGNEQFF. In DNA, the CDR3 is TGTGCCAGCAGCTTAGTGGACGGCAATGAGCAGTTCTTC.

Ten or more counts support this clonotype. The J gene is TRBJ2-1, the V gene TRBV7-3, with TRBD2 identical over 12 bases. The CDR3 runs to 15 residues. Germline V CDR1 and CDR2: SGHTA, FQGTGA. V dropped 5 bases and J dropped 7; count of bases not matched to a gene: 6. The DNA of the CDR3 is TGTGCCAGCAGCCACCTAGCGGGAGGGGGTAATGAGCAGTTCTTC. Its protein is CASSHLAGGGNEQFF. The full variable domain, rest sourced from reference TRBV7-3 and TRBJ2-1, is GAGVSQTPSNKVTEKGKYVELRCDPISGHTALYWYRQSLGQGPEFLIYFQGTGAADDSGLPNDRFFAVRPEGSVSTLKIQRTERGDSAVYLCASSHLAGGGNEQFFGPGTRLTVL.

Of note for this clonotype: This clone may be a read error of a much larger clone one base away. The chain recombines TRBV6-2 or TRBV6-3 with TRBJ2-2, with unresolved D. The CDR3 sequence is 15 residues long. Germline loops: CDR1 MNHEY, CDR2 SVGEGT. In DNA form, the CDR3 reads TGTGCCAGCAATTACTCCCAATCGAACACCGGGGAGCTGTTTTTT. It specifies CASNYSQSNTGELFF.

This chain uses TRBV13 with TRBJ2-5, with 7 bases identical to TRBD2. The V gene end was trimmed by 1 base and the J gene end by 1 base; junction bases not matched to a gene: 6. CDR3 size: 16 residues. The germline V gene has CDR1 PRHDT and CDR2 FYEKMQ (reference sequence). DNA of the CDR3: TGTGCCAGCAGCTTAGCGGGGGAGGGCCTCCAAGAGACCCAGTACTTC. Amino acids: CASSLAGEGLQETQYF.

This clonotype was detected many times. The V and J genes are TRBV12-3 or TRBV12-4 and TRBJ1-1, with D possibly matching TRBD1 (5 bases). Trimming removed 5 bases from V and 7 bases from J, with 17 bases in between. This CDR3 comprises 14 residues. In nucleotides, the CDR3 is TGTGCCAGCAGTCCAATGGGGGGGGAGGGTGAAGCTTTCTTT. It translates to CASSPMGGEGEAFF.

V and J are TRBV11-2 and TRBJ2-1; TRBD1 or TRBD2 may be the D gene (5 bases each). The V end lost 0 bases, the J end lost 0 bases, and 15 bases lay between the germline ends. The CDR3 has 18 residues. CDR1 and CDR2 from the germline V gene are SGHAT and FQNNGV. The CDR3 loop is CASSLDPGARSSYNEQFF. In nucleotides, the CDR3 is TGTGCCAGCAGCTTAGATCCCGGGGCACGGAGCTCCTACAATGAGCAGTTCTTC.

This clonotype was counted ten times or more. CDR3 DNA sequence: TGTGCCAGCAGTTTATCCCCCCACTCGAAAGTCAATGGCTACACCTTC. It is translated as CASSLSPHSKVNGYTF. The chain combines TRBV27 with TRBJ1-2, with unresolved D. The CDR3 runs to 16 residues. CDR1 and CDR2 from the germline V gene are MNHEY and SMNVEV (reference sequence). Between the trimmed V and J ends, which lost 0 bases and 6 bases, there was a span of 17 bases.

A word on this clonotype: A much larger clone lies one base from this, so it may be a read error. The rearrangement uses TRBV12-5 and TRBJ2-6; D might be TRBD2 (5 bases). Trimming removed 5 bases from V and 0 bases from J, with 17 bases in between. The V gene's germline CDR1 is LGHNT and CDR2 FRNRAP. The CDR3 is 18 amino acids. The CDR3 sequence: CASGPFRDVNSGANVLTF. The CDR3 DNA is TGTGCTAGTGGTCCCTTCCGGGATGTGAACTCTGGGGCCAACGTCCTGACTTTC. The variable domain in full, completed from reference TRBV12-5 and TRBJ2-6, reads DARVTQTPRHKVTEMGQEVTMRCQPILGHNTVFWYRQTMMQGLELLAYFRNRAPLDDSGMPKDRFSAEMPDATLATLKIQPSEPRDSAVYFCASGPFRDVNSGANVLTFGAGSRLTVL.

Turning to this clonotype: A clone one base away is much larger, so this may be a read error. The chain carries TRBV7-9 and TRBJ2-5, with D perhaps TRBD1 or TRBD2 (5 bases each). The germline CDR1 and CDR2 sequences are SEHNR and FQNEAQ (reference sequence). The CDR3 consists of 14 residues. Here the CDR3 DNA reads TGTGCCAGCAGCTTAGAGAGGGGCCAAGGGACCCAGTACTTC. It encodes CASSLERGQGTQYF.

This clonotype was counted a few times. V gene TRBV29-1 combines with J gene TRBJ2-1, with TRBD2 matching over 8 bases. The CDR3 extends over 14 amino acids. Trimming took 3 bases from V and 6 from J; bases not matched to a gene: 7. In germline, CDR1 is SQVTM, CDR2 ANQGSEA. The DNA for the CDR3 is TGCAGCGTTGAGGGGGGGACTAGAAGCAATGAGCAGTTCTTC. This codes for CSVEGGTRSNEQFF.

Regarding this clonotype: Since a much larger clone is just one base distant, this may be a read error. The genes are TRBV21-1 and TRBJ2-2; no check of the table's D call, TRBD2, against the DNA was made. TRBV21-1 is a pseudogene. The length of the CDR3 is 18 residues. For the CDR3, the DNA is TGTGCCATTAACACCAGGACTAGCGGGGCGCAAGACACCGGGGAGCTGTTTTTT. Encoded protein: CAINTRTSGAQDTGELFF.

This clonotype was detected only a few times. V usage is TRBV7-9 and J usage is TRBJ2-7; D perhaps matches TRBD2 (5 bases). V was shortened by 5 bases and J by 0 bases, with 17 bases between the two germline ends. The CDR3 runs to 16 residues. The germline gives CDR1 SEHNR, CDR2 FQNEAQ (reference sequence). CDR3 region: CASSGGWSGSSYEQYF. CDR3 nucleotides: TGTGCCAGCAGCGGCGGTTGGAGCGGAAGCTCCTACGAGCAGTACTTC.

As concerns this clonotype: A single base separates this from a much larger clone, so it may be a read error. The chain couples TRBV15 to TRBJ2-7; 7 bases match TRBD1. The germline CDR1 and CDR2 sequences are LNHNV and YYDKDF (reference sequence). The V gene end was trimmed by 4 bases and the J gene end by 3 bases; junction bases not matched to a gene: 6. This CDR3 has 14 residues. The CDR3: CATSNRGGFYEQYF. CDR3 DNA: TGTGCCACCAGCAACAGGGGTGGGTTCTACGAGCAGTACTTC.

This clonotype was counted at least ten times. This sequence joins TRBV18 and TRBJ2-3; 7 bases fit TRBD2. In germline, CDR1 is KGHSH, CDR2 LQKENI. J lost 0 bases, V lost 3 bases, and 3 bases had no gene match. This CDR3 has 15 residues. The CDR3 region is CASSPSGDSTDTQYF. The CDR3 nucleotides are TGTGCCAGCTCACCCAGCGGGGATAGCACAGATACGCAGTATTTT.

This clonotype was observed many times. The chain joins TRBV5-6 to TRBJ2-2; TRBD1 matches at 9 bases. CDR1 is SGHDT and CDR2 is YYEEEE in the germline V gene. The CDR3 has 16 residues. V lost 4 bases to trimming and J lost 5 bases; unmatched junction nucleotides: 9. The CDR3 here is CASSPRDRGITGELFF. Here the CDR3 DNA reads TGTGCCAGCAGCCCACGAGACAGGGGGATTACCGGGGAGCTGTTTTTT. Looking up the rest from reference TRBV5-6 and TRBJ2-2 gives the full variable domain: DAGVTQSPTHLIKTRGQQVTLRCSPKSGHDTVSWYQQALGQGPQFIFQYYEEEERQRGNFPDRFSGHQFPNYSSELNVNALLLGDSALYLCASSPRDRGITGELFFGEGSRLTVL.

Comments on this clonotype: Since a much larger clone is just one base distant, this may be a read error. The CDR3 DNA reads as TGTGCCAGCAGTTCTAGCGGCGGGGGTGCGCAGTATTTT. Translating it yields CASSSSGGGAQYF. V is TRBV7-2 and J is TRBJ2-3, with 7 bases lining up with TRBD2. CDR3 length: 13 residues. Trimming took 6 bases from V and 10 from J; bases not matched to a gene: 10. Germline V gene data show CDR1 as SGHTA and CDR2 as FQGNSA. The variable domain in full, completed from reference TRBV7-2 and TRBJ2-3, reads GAGVSQSPSNKVTEKGKDVELRCDPISGHTALYWYRQSLGQGLEFLIYFQGNSAPDKSGLPSDRFSAERTGGSVSTLTIQRTQQEDSAVYLCASSSSGGGAQYFGPGTRLTVL.

As for this clonotype: This may be a read error, as it is one base from a much larger clone. This chain uses TRBV5-3 with TRBJ2-7, with TRBD2 identical over 13 bases. TRBV5-3 is flagged as an ORF with uncertain function. This CDR3 is built from 15 residues. As DNA, the CDR3 is TGTGCCAGCAGCTTGGGACTAGCGGGAAGGAACAAGCAGTACTTC. It translates to CASSLGLAGRNKQYF.

This clonotype has at least ten counts. As DNA, the CDR3 is TGTGCCATCAGTGAGTCGGGGGGAGTCGGGGCAGATACGCAGTATTTT. It is translated as CAISESGGVGADTQYF. The V call is TRBV10-3, the J call TRBJ2-3; D perhaps matches TRBD2 (6 bases). This CDR3 is built from 16 residues. Trimming took 0 bases from V and 4 from J, leaving 14 bases between them. The germline CDR1 and CDR2 sequences are ENHRY and SYGVKD.

A remark on this clonotype: Just one base apart from a much larger clone, this may be a read error. V usage is TRBV5-3 and J usage is TRBJ2-5; D unresolved. TRBV5-3 is an ORF for which the function is uncertain. CDR3 length: 16 amino acids. In DNA, the CDR3 is TGTGCCAGCAGCTTGGAAGATGGCCTTCCTCCGGAGACCCAGTACTTC. Protein sequence: CASSLEDGLPPETQYF.

The genes are TRBV2 and TRBJ2-7; 9 bases fit TRBD1. After removal of 5 bases from V and 3 bases from J, the junction contained 8 bases not matched to a gene. The CDR3 loop spans 15 amino acids. Germline loops: CDR1 SNHLY, CDR2 FYNNEI. The DNA for the CDR3 is TGTGCCAGCAGTTCAATGAGACAGGGGGACTACGAGCAGTACTTC. This sequence encodes CASSSMRQGDYEQYF.